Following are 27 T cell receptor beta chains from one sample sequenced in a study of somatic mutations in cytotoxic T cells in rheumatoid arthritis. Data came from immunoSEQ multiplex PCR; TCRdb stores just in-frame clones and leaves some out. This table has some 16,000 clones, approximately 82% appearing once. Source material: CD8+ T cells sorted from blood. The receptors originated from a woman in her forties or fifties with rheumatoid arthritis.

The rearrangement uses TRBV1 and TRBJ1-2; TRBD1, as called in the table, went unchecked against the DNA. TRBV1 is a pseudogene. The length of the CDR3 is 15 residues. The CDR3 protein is CTSSQAGRPLYGYTF. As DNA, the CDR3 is TGCACCAGCAGCCAAGCAGGGCGCCCCCTCTATGGCTACACCTTC.

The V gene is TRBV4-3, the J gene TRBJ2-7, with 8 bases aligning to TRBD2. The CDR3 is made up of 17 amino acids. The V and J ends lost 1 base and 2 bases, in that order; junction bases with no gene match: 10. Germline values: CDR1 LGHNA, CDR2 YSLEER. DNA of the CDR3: TGCGCCAGCAGCCAAGTAGGGCCTAGCGGGCCCACCTACGAGCAGTACTTC. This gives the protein CASSQVGPSGPTYEQYF.

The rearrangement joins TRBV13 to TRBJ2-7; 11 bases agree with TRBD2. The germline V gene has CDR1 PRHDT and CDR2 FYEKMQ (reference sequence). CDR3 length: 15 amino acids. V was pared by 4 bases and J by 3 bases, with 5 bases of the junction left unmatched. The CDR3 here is CASSSTSGDYYEQYF. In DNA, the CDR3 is TGTGCCAGCAGCTCGACTAGCGGGGACTACTACGAGCAGTACTTC.

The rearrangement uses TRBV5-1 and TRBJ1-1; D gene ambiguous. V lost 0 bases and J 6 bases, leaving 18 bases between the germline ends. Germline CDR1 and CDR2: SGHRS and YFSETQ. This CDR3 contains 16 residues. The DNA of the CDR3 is TGCGCCAGCAGCTTGGAGGAGGTAGGGTGGGGAGCTGAAGCTTTCTTT. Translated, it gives CASSLEEVGWGAEAFF.

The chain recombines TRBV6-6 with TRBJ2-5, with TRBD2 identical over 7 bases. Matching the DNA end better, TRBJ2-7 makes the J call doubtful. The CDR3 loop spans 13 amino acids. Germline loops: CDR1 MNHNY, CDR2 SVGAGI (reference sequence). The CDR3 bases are TGTGCCAGCAGGCGGGAGCTTATGTACGAGCAGTACTTC. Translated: CASRRELMYEQYF.

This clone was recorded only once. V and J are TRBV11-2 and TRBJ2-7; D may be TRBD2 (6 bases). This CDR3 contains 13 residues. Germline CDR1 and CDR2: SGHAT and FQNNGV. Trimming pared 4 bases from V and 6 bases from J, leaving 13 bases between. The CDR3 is CASSSGVAGEQYF. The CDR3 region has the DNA TGTGCCAGCAGCTCGGGGGTGGCTGGCGAGCAGTACTTC.

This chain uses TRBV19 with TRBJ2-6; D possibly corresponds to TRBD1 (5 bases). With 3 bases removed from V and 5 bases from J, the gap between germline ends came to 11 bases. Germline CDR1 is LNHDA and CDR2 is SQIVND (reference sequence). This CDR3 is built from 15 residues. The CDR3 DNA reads TGTGCCAGTAGTATCCCTGGGGCCTGGGCCAACGTCCTGACTTTC. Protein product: CASSIPGAWANVLTF. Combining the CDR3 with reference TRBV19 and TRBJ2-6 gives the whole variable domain DGGITQSPKYLFRKEGQNVTLSCEQNLNHDAMYWYRQDPGQGLRLIYYSQIVNDFQKGDIAEGYSVSREKKESFPLTVTSAQKNPTAFYLCASSIPGAWANVLTFGAGSRLTVL.

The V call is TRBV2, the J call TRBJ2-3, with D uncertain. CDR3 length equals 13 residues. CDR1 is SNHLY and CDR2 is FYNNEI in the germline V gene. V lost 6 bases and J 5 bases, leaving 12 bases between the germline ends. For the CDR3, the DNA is TGTGCCAGCAGGGCGGCTGCTAAAGATACGCAGTATTTT. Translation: CASRAAAKDTQYF.

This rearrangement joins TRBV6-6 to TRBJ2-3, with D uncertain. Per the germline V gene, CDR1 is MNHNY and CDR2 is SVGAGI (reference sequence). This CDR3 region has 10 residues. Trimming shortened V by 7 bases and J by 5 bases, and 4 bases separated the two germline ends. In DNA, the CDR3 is TGTGCCAGCACGGGAGATACGCAGTATTTT. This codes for CASTGDTQYF.

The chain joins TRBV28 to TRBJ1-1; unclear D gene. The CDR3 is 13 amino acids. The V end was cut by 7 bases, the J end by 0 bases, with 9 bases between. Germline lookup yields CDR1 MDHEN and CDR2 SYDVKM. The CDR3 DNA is TGTGCCAGCACCGCTGCGGTGAACACTGAAGCTTTCTTT. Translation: CASTAAVNTEAFF.

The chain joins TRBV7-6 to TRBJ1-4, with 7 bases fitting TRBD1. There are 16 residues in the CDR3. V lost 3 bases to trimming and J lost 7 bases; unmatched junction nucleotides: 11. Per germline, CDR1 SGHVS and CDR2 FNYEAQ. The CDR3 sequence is CASSLGERQGVEKLFF. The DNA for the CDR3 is TGTGCCAGCAGCTTGGGGGAGAGGCAGGGGGTTGAAAAACTGTTTTTT.

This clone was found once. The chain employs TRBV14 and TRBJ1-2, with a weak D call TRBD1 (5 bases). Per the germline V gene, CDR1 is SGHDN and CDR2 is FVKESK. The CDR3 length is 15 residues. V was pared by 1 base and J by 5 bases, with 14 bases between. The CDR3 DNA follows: TGTGCCAGCAGCCAAGCCCTAACAGGATTGTATGGCTACACCTTC. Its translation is CASSQALTGLYGYTF. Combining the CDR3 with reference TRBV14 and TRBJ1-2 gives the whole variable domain EAGVTQFPSHSVIEKGQTVTLRCDPISGHDNLYWYRRVMGKEIKFLLHFVKESKQDESGMPNNRFLAERTGGTYSTLKVQPAELEDSGVYFCASSQALTGLYGYTFGSGTRLTVV.

The CDR3 loop is CASSRGPGSAEAFF. The CDR3 nucleotides read TGTGCCAGCAGCCGAGGCCCGGGAAGCGCTGAAGCTTTCTTT. The chain combines TRBV5-4 with TRBJ1-1; unclear D gene. V dropped 4 bases and J dropped 6 bases, with 16 bases sitting between them. The germline gives CDR1 SGHNT, CDR2 YYREEE (reference sequence). The CDR3 loop spans 14 amino acids.

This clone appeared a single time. DNA for the CDR3: TGCGCCAGCAGCTTCGAGGGGGCCGATGGAAACACCATATATTTT. Protein product: CASSFEGADGNTIYF. This chain connects TRBV5-1 to TRBJ1-3; 7 nucleotides match TRBD1. This CDR3 has 15 residues. Trimming cost V 2 bases and J 3 bases; bases outside gene matches: 5. Germline assignment: CDR1 SGHRS and CDR2 YFSETQ.

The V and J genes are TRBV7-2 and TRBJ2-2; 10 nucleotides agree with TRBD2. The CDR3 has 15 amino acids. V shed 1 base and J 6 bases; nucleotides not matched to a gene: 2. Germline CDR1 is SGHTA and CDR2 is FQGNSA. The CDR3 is CASSLVAGGPGELFF. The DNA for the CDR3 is TGTGCCAGCAGCTTAGTAGCGGGAGGCCCCGGGGAGCTGTTTTTT. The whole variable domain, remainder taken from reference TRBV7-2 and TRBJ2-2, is GAGVSQSPSNKVTEKGKDVELRCDPISGHTALYWYRQSLGQGLEFLIYFQGNSAPDKSGLPSDRFSAERTGGSVSTLTIQRTQQEDSAVYLCASSLVAGGPGELFFGEGSRLTVL.

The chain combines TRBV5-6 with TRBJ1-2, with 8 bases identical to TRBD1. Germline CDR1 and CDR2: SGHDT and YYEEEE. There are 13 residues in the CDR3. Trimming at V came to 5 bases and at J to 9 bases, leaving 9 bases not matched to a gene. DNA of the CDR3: TGTGCCAGCAGTTCCGGGACAGGCCTCCGCTACACCTTC. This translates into CASSSGTGLRYTF.

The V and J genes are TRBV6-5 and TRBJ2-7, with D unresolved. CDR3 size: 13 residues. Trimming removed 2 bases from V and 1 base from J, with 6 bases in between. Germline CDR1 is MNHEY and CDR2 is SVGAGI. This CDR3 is CASSYGESYEQYF. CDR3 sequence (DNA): TGTGCCAGCAGTTACGGGGAATCCTACGAGCAGTACTTC.

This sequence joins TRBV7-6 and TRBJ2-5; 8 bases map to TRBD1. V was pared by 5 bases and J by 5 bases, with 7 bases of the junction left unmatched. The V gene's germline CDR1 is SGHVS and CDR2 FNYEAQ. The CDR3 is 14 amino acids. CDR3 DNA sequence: TGTGCCAGCAGCCGAACAGGGGGACGCGAGACCCAGTACTTC. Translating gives CASSRTGGRETQYF. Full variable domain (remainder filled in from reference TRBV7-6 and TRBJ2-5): GAGVSQSPRYKVTKRGQDVALRCDPISGHVSLYWYRQALGQGPEFLTYFNYEAQQDKSGLPNDRFSAERPEGSISTLTIQRTEQRDSAMYRCASSRTGGRETQYFGPGTRLLVL.

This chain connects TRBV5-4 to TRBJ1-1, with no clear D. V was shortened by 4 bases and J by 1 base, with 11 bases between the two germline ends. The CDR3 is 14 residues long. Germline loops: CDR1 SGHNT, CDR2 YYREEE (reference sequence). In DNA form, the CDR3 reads TGTGCCAGCAGCCGAAGTGGGAAGAACACTGAAGCTTTCTTT. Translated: CASSRSGKNTEAFF.

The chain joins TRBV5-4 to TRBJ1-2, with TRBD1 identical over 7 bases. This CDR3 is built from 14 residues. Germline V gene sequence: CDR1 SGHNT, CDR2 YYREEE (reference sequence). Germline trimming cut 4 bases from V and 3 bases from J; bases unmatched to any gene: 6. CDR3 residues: CASSQTGSYYGYTF. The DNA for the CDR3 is TGTGCCAGCAGCCAGACAGGGTCCTACTATGGCTACACCTTC.

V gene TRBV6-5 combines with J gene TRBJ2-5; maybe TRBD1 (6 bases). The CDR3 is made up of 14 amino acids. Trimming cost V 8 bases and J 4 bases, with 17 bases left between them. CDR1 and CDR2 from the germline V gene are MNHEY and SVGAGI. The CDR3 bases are TGTGCCAGCCTCTCCTCTTTAGGGGGAGAGACCCAGTACTTC. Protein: CASLSSLGGETQYF.

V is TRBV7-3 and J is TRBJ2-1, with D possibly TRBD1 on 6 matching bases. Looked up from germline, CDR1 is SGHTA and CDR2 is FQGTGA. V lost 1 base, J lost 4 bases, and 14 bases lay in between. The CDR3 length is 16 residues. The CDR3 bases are TGTGCCAGCAGCTTAAATCCGAGGACAGTTTACAATGAGCAGTTCTTC. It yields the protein CASSLNPRTVYNEQFF.

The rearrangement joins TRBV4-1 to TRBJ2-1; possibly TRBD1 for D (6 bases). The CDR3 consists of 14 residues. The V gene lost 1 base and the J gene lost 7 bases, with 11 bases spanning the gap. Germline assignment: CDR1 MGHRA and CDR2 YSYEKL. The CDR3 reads CASSQVGAENEQFF. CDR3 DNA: TGCGCCAGCAGCCAAGTGGGGGCGGAAAATGAGCAGTTCTTC.

CDR3 in DNA: TGTGCCAGCAGCGAAACCGGCGGCACTGAAGCTTTCTTT. Translation gives CASSETGGTEAFF. V gene TRBV13 combines with J gene TRBJ1-1; no clear D gene. V was pared by 5 bases and J by 4 bases, with 11 bases between. Germline V gene lookup returns CDR1 PRHDT and CDR2 FYEKMQ (reference sequence). This CDR3 contains 13 residues.

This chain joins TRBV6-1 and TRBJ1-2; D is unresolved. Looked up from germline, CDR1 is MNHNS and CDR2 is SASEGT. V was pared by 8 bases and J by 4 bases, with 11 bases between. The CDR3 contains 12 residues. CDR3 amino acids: CASGQNLYGYTF. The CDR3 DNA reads TGTGCCAGCGGGCAGAACCTCTATGGCTACACCTTC.

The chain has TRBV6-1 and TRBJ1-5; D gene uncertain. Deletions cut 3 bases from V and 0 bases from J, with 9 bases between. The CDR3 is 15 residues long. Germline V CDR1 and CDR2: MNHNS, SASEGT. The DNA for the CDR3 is TGTGCCAGCAGTGACGGACTATATAGCAATCAGCCCCAGCATTTT. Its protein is CASSDGLYSNQPQHF.

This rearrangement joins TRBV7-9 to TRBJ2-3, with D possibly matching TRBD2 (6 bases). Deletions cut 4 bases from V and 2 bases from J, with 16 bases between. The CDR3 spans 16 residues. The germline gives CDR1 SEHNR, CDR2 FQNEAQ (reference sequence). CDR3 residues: CASSYPTGGATDTQYF. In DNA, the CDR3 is TGTGCCAGCAGCTATCCAACCGGGGGAGCCACAGATACGCAGTATTTT.